This entry describes one T cell receptor beta chain. Its antigen is still unknown. The data originate from a study of shared clonotypes between healthy human individuals. Study-wide results and caveats: Only blood was sampled, and tissue TCR repertoires likely differ from blood ones. An expected dependence of interdonor clonotype sharing on sequencing depth was noted.

Per germline, CDR1 SGHDT and CDR2 YYEEEE. The V and J ends lost 0 bases and 4 bases, in that order; junction bases with no gene match: 7. This CDR3 region has 17 residues. CD45RA-negative memory and CD45RA+ naive subsets were split from the CD4+ cells. Generated by immunoSEQ multiplex PCR, the TCRdb table keeps only in-frame clones and is missing some. The sample comprises roughly 2.2 million clones, approximately 93% of which are singletons, and 0.35% to 0.45% rests with the top ten. This chain connects TRBV5-6 to TRBJ2-3, with 11 bases aligning to TRBD2. The sequenced material came from naive CD4+ T cells from PBMCs. Subset given: CD45RA+ positively selected. The TCR originated in a man between 18 and 29 years old in good health. Some clones in this sample may be carry-over from other donors' samples. CDR3 residues: CASSLVTSGRYADTQYF. The DNA of the CDR3 is TGTGCCAGCAGCTTGGTAACTAGCGGGAGATACGCAGATACGCAGTATTTT.